This T cell receptor (beta chain) comes out of a study of identifying expanded T cells in peripheral blood. Whole-study results and caveats: Technical replicates showed about 1.2 changed clones; roughly two weeks 15 to 20; four weeks 19. Roughly two-week clone count variance significantly increased as total template count grew.

TCRdb's table, derived via immunoSEQ multiplex PCR, lists solely in-frame clones and lacks some. The table lists under 70,000 clones, approximately 89% of them singletons. Concerning this clone itself: Antigen specificity is unknown.

During the collection period, no donor immune events like infections were recorded. The TCR was taken from a person aged 18-69 years in good health. Sequencing was done on a sample of blood.

This chain's CDR3 is CASSIEGLGGEQFF. The CDR3 DNA is TGTGCCAGTAGTATAGAAGGACTAGGCGGTGAGCAGTTCTTC. The rearrangement joins TRBV19 to TRBJ2-1; 7 bases are shared with TRBD2. The J segment lost 9 bases and the V segment lost 0 bases, leaving 5 bases of the junction unmatched. The CDR3 runs to 14 residues. Germline V gene lookup returns CDR1 LNHDA and CDR2 SQIVND (reference sequence).